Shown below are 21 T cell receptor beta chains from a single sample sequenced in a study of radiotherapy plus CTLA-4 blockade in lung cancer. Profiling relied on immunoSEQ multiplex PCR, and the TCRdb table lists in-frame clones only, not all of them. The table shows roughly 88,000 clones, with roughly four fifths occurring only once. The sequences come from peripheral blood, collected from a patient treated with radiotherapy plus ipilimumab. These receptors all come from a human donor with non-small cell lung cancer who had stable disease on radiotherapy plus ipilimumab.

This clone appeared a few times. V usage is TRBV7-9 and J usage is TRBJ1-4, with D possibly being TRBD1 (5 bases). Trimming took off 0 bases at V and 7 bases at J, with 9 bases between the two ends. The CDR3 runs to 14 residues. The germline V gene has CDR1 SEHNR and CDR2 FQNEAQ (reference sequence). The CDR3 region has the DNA TGTGCCAGCAGCTTAGCGGAAGGGGTTGAAAAACTGTTTTTT. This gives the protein CASSLAEGVEKLFF.

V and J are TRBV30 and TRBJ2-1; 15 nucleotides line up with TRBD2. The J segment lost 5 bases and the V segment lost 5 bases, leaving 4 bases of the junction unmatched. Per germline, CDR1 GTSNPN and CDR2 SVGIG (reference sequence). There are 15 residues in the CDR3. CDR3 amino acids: CAWDGTSGRNNEQFF. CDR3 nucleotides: TGTGCCTGGGACGGGACTAGCGGGAGGAACAATGAGCAGTTCTTC.

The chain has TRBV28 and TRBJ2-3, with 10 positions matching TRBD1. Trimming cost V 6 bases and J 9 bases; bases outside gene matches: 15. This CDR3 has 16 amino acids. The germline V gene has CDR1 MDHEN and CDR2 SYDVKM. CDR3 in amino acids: CASSPLRQGAGGTQYF. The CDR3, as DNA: TGTGCCAGCAGCCCGCTTCGACAGGGGGCGGGAGGAACGCAGTATTTT.

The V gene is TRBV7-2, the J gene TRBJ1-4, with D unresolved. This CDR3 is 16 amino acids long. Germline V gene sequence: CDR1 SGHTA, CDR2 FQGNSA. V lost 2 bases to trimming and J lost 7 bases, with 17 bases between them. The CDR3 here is CASSLNSQNKGEKLFF. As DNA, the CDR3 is TGTGCCAGCAGCTTAAACAGCCAGAACAAAGGTGAAAAACTGTTTTTT.

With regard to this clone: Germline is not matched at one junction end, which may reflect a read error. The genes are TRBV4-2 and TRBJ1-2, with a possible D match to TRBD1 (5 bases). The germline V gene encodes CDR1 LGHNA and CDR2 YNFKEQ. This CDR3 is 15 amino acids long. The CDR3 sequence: CASSQDVGGDYGYTF. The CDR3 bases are TGTGCCAGCAGCCAAGATGTGGGGGGGGACTACGGCTACACCTTC.

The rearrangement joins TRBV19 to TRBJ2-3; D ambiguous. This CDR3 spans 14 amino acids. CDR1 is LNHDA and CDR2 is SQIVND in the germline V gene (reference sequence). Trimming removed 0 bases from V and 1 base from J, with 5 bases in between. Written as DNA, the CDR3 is TGTGCCAGTAGTATAGATTCGGGCACAGATACGCAGTATTTT. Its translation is CASSIDSGTDTQYF. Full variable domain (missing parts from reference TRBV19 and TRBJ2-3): DGGITQSPKYLFRKEGQNVTLSCEQNLNHDAMYWYRQDPGQGLRLIYYSQIVNDFQKGDIAEGYSVSREKKESFPLTVTSAQKNPTAFYLCASSIDSGTDTQYFGPGTRLTVL.

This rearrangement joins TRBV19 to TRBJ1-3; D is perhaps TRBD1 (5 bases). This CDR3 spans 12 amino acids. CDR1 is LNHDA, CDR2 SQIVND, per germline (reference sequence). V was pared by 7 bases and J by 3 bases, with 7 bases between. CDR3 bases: TGTGCCAGTACCAGGGATGGAAACACCATATATTTT. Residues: CASTRDGNTIYF.

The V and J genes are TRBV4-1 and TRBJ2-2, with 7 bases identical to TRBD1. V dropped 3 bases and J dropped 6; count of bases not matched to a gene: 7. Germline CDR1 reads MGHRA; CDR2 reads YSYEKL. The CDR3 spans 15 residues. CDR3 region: CASSQPTGRPGELFF. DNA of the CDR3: TGCGCCAGCAGCCAGCCGACAGGGCGCCCCGGGGAGCTGTTTTTT.

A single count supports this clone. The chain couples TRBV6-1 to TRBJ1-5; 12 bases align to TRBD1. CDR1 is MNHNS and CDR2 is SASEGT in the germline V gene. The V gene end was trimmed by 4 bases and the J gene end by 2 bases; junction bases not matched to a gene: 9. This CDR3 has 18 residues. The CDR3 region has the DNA TGTGCCAGCAGTGCCGGGACAGGGGGCGCGGCGGGCAATCAGCCCCAGCATTTT. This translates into CASSAGTGGAAGNQPQHF.

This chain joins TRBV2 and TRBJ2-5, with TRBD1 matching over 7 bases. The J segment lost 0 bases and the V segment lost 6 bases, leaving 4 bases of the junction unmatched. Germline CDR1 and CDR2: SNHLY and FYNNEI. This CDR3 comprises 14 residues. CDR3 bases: TGTGCCAGCAGGCCGGGACAGTACCAAGAGACCCAGTACTTC. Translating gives CASRPGQYQETQYF.

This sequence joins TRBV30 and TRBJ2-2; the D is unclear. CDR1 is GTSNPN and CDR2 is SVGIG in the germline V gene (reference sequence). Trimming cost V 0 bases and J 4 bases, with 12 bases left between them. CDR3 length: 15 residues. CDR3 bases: TGTGCCTGGAGTGTGGGTCAGACGAGCACCGGGGAGCTGTTTTTT. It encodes CAWSVGQTSTGELFF.

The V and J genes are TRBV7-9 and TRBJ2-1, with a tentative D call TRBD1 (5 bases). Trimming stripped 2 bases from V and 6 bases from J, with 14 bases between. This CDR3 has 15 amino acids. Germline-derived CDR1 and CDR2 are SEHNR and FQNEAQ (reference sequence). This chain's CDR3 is CASSLRAGLGNEQFF. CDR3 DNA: TGTGCCAGCAGCTTAAGAGCAGGGCTAGGCAATGAGCAGTTCTTC. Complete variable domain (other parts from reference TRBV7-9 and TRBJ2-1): DTGVSQNPRHKITKRGQNVTFRCDPISEHNRLYWYRQTLGQGPEFLTYFQNEAQLEKSRLLSDRFSAERPKGSFSTLEIQRTEQGDSAMYLCASSLRAGLGNEQFFGPGTRLTVL.

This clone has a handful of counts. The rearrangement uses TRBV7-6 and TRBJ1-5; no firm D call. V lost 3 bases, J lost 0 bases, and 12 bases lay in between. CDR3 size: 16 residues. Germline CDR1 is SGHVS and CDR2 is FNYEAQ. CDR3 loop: CASSFGEVYSNQPQHF. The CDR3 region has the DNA TGTGCCAGCAGCTTCGGGGAAGTGTATAGCAATCAGCCCCAGCATTTT.

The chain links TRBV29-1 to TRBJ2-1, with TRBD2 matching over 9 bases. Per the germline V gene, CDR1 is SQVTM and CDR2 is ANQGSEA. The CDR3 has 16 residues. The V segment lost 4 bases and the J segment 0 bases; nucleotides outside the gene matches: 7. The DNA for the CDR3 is TGCAGCGTTGCCAGCGGGAGGACGAGCTCCTACAATGAGCAGTTCTTC. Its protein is CSVASGRTSSYNEQFF.

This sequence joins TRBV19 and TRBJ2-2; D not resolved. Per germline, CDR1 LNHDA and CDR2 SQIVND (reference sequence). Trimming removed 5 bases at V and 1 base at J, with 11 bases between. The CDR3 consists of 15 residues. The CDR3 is CASSSPGRNTGELFF. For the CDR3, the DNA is TGTGCCAGTAGTTCCCCCGGGCGGAACACCGGGGAGCTGTTTTTT.

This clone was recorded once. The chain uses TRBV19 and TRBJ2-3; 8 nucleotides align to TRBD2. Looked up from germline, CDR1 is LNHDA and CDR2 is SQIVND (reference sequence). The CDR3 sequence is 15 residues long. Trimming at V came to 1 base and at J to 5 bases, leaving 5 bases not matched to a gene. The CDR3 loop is CASSIVTGRVDTQYF. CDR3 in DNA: TGTGCCAGTAGTATAGTGACCGGGAGGGTAGATACGCAGTATTTT.

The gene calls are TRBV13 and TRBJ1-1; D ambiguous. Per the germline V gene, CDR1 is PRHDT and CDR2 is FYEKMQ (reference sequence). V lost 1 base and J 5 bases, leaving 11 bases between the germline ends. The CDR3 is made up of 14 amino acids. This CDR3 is CASSLAGSMTEAFF. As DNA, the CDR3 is TGTGCCAGCAGCTTAGCCGGCAGCATGACTGAAGCTTTCTTT.

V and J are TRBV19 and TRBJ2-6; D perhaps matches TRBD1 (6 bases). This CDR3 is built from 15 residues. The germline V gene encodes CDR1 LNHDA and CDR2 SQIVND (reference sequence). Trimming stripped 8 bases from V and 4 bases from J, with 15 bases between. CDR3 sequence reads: CASSQTGTGANVLTF. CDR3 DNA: TGTGCCAGTTCTCAAACAGGGACCGGGGCCAACGTCCTGACTTTC.

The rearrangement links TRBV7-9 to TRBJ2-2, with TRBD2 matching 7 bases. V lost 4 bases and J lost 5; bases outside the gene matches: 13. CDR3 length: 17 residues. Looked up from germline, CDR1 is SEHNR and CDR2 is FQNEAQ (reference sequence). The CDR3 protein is CASSSSSVGRETGELFF. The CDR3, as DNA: TGTGCCAGCAGCTCCTCGTCGGTTGGGCGGGAGACCGGGGAGCTGTTTTTT.

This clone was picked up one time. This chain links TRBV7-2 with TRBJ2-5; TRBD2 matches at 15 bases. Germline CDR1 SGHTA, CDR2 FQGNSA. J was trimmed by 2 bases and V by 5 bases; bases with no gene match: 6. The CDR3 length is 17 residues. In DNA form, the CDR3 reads TGTGCCAGCAGCATGGGACTAGCGGGGGGACCACAAGAGACCCAGTACTTC. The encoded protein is CASSMGLAGGPQETQYF.

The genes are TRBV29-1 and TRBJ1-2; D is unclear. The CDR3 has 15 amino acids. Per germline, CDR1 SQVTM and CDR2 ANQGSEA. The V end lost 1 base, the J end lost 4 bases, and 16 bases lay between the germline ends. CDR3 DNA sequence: TGCAGCGTTGAAGTAAGGGCCCCGGGCCTCTATGGCTACACCTTC. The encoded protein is CSVEVRAPGLYGYTF.